This TCR beta chain originates from a study of blood T cell repertoires in COVID-19. Study as a whole: In each case, the material was cDNA or gDNA derived from T cells, B-cell-depleted T cells, or PBMCs.

There are 14 residues in the CDR3. V trimming: 5 bases; J trimming: 2 bases; junction bases outside the gene matches: 4. CDR1 is MNHNY, CDR2 SVGAGI, per germline (reference sequence). As processed by the authors: Reference gene primer amplification yielded estimated nucleated cell counts. Sequenced by immunoSEQ multiplex PCR; TCRdb stores in-frame clones only, minus some. Clone size and V and J calls were adopted from that table, with D and trimming inferred from the DNA. The sample gives about 250,000 clones, 70% to 90% of which show up once; around 1.4% is in the top ten. The source of this sequence is a man of 80 years or more with acute or convalescent COVID-19. The genes are TRBV6-6 and TRBJ1-1; 8 nucleotides line up with TRBD1. The sample taken for sequencing was peripheral blood. The CDR3 DNA follows: TGTGCCAGCAGTAAACAGGGGGGTAACACTGAAGCTTTCTTT. Translation gives CASSKQGGNTEAFF.